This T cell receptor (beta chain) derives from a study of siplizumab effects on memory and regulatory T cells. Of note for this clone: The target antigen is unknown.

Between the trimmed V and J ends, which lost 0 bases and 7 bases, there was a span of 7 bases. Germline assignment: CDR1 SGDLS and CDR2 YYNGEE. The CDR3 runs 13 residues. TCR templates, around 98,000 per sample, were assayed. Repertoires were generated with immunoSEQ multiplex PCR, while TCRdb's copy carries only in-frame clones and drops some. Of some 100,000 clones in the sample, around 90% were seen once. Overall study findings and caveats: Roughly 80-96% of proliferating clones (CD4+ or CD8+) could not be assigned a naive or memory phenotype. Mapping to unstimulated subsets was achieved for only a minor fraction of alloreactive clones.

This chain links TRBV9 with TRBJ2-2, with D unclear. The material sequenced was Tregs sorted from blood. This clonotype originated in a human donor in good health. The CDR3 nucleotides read TGTGCCAGCAGCGTAGTAGCCAGCGGGGAGCTGTTTTTT. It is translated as CASSVVASGELFF.